Listed below are T cell receptor beta chains from one sample, sequenced in a study of PD-1 blockade in classical Hodgkin lymphoma. Sequencing was performed with immunoSEQ multiplex PCR; in TCRdb, only in-frame clones are kept and a portion is missing. Here the sample spans 20,000 to 25,000 clones, over 65% being singletons. The source material was peripheral blood mononuclear cells (PBMCs), sampled at baseline. Receptors originate from a human donor with classical Hodgkin lymphoma. CDR3s leave out the opening cysteine and the closing phenylalanine or tryptophan. D genes are given only for firm matches.

TRBJ2-1 TRBV19 NA ASSINPRDNEQF
TRBJ1-2 TRBV30 TRBD1 AWRIDRVNGHT
TRBJ1-6 TRBV5-6 TRBD1 ASSTGTGTHMGNSPLH
TRBJ1-2 TRBV30 NA ALELGQNYGYT
TRBJ2-7 TRBV9 NA ASSVEQFSYEQY
TRBJ2-1 TRBV5-1 NA ASSPEGDSLLL
TRBJ2-1 TRBV7-9 TRBD2 ASSLGGASGGRGEQF
TRBJ1-4 TRBV27 NA ASSLSRHALGGELF
TRBJ2-7 TRBV30 TRBD1 AWSVGSQGAQY
TRBJ2-7 TRBV11-2 NA ASSEEAGSSYEQY
TRBJ1-2 TRBV19 TRBD1 ASSPGTGVYGYT
TRBJ2-5 TRBV18 NA ASSPGGEGTQY
TRBJ1-5 TRBV21-1 NA ASSKNEPQH
TRBJ2-3 TRBV6-4 TRBD2 ASSDSASGSRDTQY
TRBJ2-7 TRBV27 TRBD2 ASSATGLSYEQY
TRBJ1-2 TRBV5-1 NA ASSRRGDYGYT
TRBJ2-5 TRBV6-5 NA ASSYSGQETQY
TRBJ1-4 TRBV7-9 TRBD1 ASSSGTVTTNEKLF
TRBJ2-3 TRBV7-9 TRBD2 ASSFSTSPLPQQY
TRBJ2-7 TRBV12-5 NA ASGPGPYEQY
TRBJ2-5 TRBV7-2 NA ASSLGQQETQY
TRBJ2-3 TRBV9 TRBD2 ASSDPTSGSSDTQY
TRBJ2-5 TRBV20-1 NA SARVLETQY
TRBJ2-2 TRBV7-2 NA ASNYAFLNTGELF
TRBJ2-3 TRBV4-3 NA ASSQVVLDTQY
TRBJ2-6 TRBV4-3 NA ASSQDSGGGGANVLT
TRBJ2-1 TRBV4-3 TRBD2 ASSQASGGRNEQF
TRBJ2-7 TRBV10-3 TRBD2 AISERLAGDYEQY
TRBJ2-1 TRBV28 TRBD1 ASSFNNQKGTADNNEQF
TRBJ1-1 TRBV5-1 NA ASSLSAGMNTEAF
TRBJ2-7 TRBV4-3 NA ASSQALSSYEQY
TRBJ1-1 TRBV7-2 NA ASSQVRSFDNTEAF
TRBJ2-2 TRBV27 NA ASSWDGGHTGELF
TRBJ2-7 TRBV28 NA ASRGQGSSYEQY
TRBJ1-6 TRBV30 NA AWSVPRGYNSPLH
TRBJ2-7 TRBV5-6 NA ASSFRQRTYEQY
TRBJ2-3 TRBV21-1 NA ASCLHRSTSTDTQY
TRBJ1-5 TRBV9 NA ASSVAFGAPNQPQH
TRBJ1-2 TRBV14 TRBD1 ASSQVYGTGDGYT
TRBJ1-1 TRBV5-5 NA ASSLGGPEAF
TRBJ1-2 TRBV7-2 NA ASSILTGKLYGYT